This record covers a single T cell receptor beta chain. This entry belongs to a study of identical twins. Healthy Caucasians provided all donations. One entry per CDR3 protein results from TCRdb running MiXCR on the 5' RACE reads. Counted here are around 1.7 million distinct CDR3 sequences, 25% to 35% occurring once; the ten biggest clones make up 0.27%. V lost 2 bases, J lost 2 bases, and 11 bases lay in between. The CDR3 has 15 residues. Germline V gene sequence: CDR1 LNHNV, CDR2 YYDKDF (reference sequence). The source is a newborn girl in good health. J is TRBJ2-3 and V is TRBV15; D may be TRBD2 (5 bases). The sequenced sample was cord blood. CDR3 bases: TGTGCCACCAGCAGAAGCGGATTTAACACAGATACGCAGTATTTT. Translation: CATSRSGFNTDTQYF.